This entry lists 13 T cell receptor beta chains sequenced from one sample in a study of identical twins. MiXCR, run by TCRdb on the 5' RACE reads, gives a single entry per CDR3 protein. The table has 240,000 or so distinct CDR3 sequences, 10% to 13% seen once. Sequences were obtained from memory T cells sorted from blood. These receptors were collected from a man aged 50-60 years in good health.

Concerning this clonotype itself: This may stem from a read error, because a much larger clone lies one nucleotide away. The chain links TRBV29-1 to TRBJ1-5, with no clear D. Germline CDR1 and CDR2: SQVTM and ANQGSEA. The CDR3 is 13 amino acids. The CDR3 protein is CSACDGLTQPQQF. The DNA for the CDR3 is TGCAGCGCCTGCGACGGCCTTACTCAGCCCCAGCAATTT.

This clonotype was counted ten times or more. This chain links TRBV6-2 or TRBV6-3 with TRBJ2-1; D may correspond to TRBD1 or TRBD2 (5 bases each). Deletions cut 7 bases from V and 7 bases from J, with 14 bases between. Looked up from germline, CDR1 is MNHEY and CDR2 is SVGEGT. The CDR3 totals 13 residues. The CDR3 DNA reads TGTGCCAGCACTCGGGACGGCTGGAATGAGCAGTTCTTC. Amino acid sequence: CASTRDGWNEQFF.

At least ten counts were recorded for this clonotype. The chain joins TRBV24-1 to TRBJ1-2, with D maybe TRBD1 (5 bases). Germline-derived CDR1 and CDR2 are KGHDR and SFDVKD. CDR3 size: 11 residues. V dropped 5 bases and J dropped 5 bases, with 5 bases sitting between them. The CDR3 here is CATSGGYGYTF. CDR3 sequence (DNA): TGTGCCACCAGTGGGGGGTATGGCTACACCTTC.

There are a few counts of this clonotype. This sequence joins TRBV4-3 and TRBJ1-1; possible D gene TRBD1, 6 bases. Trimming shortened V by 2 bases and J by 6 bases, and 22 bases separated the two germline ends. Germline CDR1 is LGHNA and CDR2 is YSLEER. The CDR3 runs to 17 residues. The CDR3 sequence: CASSQSGSGAGLPEAFF. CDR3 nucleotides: TGCGCCAGCAGCCAATCGGGTTCGGGGGCCGGTTTACCTGAAGCTTTCTTT.

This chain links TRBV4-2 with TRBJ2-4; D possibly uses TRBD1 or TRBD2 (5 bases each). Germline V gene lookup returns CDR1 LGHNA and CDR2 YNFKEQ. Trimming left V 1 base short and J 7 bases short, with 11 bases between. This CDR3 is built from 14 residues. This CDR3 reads CASSQGGTGNIQYF. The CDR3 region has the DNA TGTGCCAGCAGCCAAGGGGGGACCGGGAACATTCAGTACTTC.

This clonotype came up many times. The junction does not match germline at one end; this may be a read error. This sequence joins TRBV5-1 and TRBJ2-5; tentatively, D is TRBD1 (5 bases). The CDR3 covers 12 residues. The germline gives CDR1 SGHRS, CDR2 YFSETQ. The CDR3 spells CASSLDRETQYF. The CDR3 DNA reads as TGTGCCAGCAGCTTAGACAGAGAGACCCAGTACTTC.

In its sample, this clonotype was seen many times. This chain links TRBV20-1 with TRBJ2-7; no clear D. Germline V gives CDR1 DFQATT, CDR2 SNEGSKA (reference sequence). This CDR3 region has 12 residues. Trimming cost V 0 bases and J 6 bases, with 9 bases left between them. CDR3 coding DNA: TGCAGTGCTAGAGATGCCCGACCCGAGCAGTACTTC. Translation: CSARDARPEQYF.

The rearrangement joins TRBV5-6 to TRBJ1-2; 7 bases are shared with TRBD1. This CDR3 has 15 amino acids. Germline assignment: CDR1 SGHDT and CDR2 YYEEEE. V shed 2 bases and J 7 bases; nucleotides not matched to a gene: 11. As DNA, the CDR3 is TGTGCCAGCAGCTTAGGGGGCGCGCATGGTGGTGGCTACACCTTC. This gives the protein CASSLGGAHGGGYTF.

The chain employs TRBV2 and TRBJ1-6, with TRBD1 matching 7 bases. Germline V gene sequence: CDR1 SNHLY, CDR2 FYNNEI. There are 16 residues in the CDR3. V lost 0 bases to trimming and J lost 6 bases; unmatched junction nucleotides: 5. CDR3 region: CASSEAQGDGNSPLHF. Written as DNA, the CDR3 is TGTGCCAGCAGTGAAGCGCAGGGGGACGGTAATTCACCCCTCCACTTT.

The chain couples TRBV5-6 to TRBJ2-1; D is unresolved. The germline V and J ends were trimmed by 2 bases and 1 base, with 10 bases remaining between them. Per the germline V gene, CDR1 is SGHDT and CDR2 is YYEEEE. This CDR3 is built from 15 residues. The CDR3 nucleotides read TGTGCCAGCAGCTTCGTTGAGGTTTCCTACAATGAGCAGTTCTTC. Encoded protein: CASSFVEVSYNEQFF.

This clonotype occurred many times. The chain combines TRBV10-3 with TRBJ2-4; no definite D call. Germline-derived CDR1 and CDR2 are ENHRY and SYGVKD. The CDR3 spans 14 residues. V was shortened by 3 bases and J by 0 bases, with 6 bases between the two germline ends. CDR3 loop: CAISDSIAKNIQYF. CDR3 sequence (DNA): TGTGCCATCAGTGATAGTATAGCCAAAAACATTCAGTACTTC.

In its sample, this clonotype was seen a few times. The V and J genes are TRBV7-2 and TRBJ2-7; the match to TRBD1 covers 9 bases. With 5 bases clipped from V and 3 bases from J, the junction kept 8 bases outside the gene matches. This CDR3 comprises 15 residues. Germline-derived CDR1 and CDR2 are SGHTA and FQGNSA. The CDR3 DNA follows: TGTGCCAGCAGCCTAAAGGGACAGGGTGTCTACGAGCAGTACTTC. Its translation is CASSLKGQGVYEQYF. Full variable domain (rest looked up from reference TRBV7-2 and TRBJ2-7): GAGVSQSPSNKVTEKGKDVELRCDPISGHTALYWYRQSLGQGLEFLIYFQGNSAPDKSGLPSDRFSAERTGGSVSTLTIQRTQQEDSAVYLCASSLKGQGVYEQYFGPGTRLTVT.

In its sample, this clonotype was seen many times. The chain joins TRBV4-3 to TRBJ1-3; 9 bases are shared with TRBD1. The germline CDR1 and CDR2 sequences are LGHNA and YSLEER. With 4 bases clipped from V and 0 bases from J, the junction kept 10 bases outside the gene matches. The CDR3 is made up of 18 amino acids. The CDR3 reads CASSPTGTGLTSGNTIYF. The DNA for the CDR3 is TGCGCCAGCAGCCCCACCGGGACAGGGCTAACCTCTGGAAACACCATATATTTT.